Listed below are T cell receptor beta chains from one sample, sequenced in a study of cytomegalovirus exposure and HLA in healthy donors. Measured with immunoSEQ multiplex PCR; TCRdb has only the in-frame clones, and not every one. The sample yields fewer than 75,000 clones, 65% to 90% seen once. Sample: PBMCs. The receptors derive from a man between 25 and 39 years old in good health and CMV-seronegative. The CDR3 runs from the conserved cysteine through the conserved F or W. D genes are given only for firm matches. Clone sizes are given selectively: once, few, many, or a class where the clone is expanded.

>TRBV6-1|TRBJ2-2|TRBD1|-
TGTGCCAGCACGGACAGGGTCAACACCGGGGAGCTGTTTTTT
CASTDRVNTGELFF
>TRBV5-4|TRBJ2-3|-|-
TGTGCCAGCAGCTCCGCCAGGACTAGCACAGATACGCAGTATTTT
CASSSARTSTDTQYF
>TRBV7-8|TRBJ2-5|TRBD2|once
TGTGCCAGCAGCTTAGCGCAGTCTGGGAGGGGGTACTTC
CASSLAQSGRGYF
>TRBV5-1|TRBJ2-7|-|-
TGCGCCAGCAGCTTGGGGGCTACGGATTCCTACGAGCAGTACTTC
CASSLGATDSYEQYF
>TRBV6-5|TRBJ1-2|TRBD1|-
TGTGCCAGCAGTGCGGACAGGGGGCATTACTATGGCTACACCTTC
CASSADRGHYYGYTF
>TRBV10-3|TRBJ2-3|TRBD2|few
TGTGCCATCAGTGAGTCACCCAGCGGGGGAGGCACAGATACGCAGTATTTT
CAISESPSGGGTDTQYF
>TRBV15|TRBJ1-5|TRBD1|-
TGTGCCACCAGCAGAGAAGACAGGGCTAAGCCCCAGCATTTT
CATSREDRAKPQHF
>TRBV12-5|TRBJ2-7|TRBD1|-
TGTGCTAGTGGTTTCGTTGCCGGGACAGAGAGCTCCTACGAGCAGTACTTC
CASGFVAGTESSYEQYF
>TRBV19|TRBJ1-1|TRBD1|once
TGTGCCAGTAGTATGACAGGGTTTGCAAACACTGAAGCTTTCTTT
CASSMTGFANTEAFF
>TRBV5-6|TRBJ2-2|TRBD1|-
TGTGCCAGCAGCCGGAGGGACAGGGGGCTCGGGGAGCTGTTTTTT
CASSRRDRGLGELFF
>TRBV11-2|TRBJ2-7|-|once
TGTGCCAGCAGCTTCGGGAACTCCTACGAGCAGTACTTC
CASSFGNSYEQYF
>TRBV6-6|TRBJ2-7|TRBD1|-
TGTGCCAGCAGGACCGGGACAGCCTACGAGCAGTACTTC
CASRTGTAYEQYF
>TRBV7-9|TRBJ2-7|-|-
TGTGCCAGCAGCCCCCGTGGGGGCAGGGGCCTATACGAGCAGTACTTC
CASSPRGGRGLYEQYF
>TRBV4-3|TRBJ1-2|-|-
TGCGCCAGCAGCCATATGGACAGTAACTATGGCTACACCTTC
CASSHMDSNYGYTF
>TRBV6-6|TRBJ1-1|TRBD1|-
TGTGCCAGCAGTCTCGGGGGACAGGGCGGAAGAGCTTTCTTT
CASSLGGQGGRAFF
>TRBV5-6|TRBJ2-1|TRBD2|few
TGTGCCAGCAGCTTGGGGGGACTAGTCACCAATGAGCAGTTCTTC
CASSLGGLVTNEQFF
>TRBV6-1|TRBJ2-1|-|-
TGTGCCAGCAGTGAAGGTCTAGCAGACTACAATGAGCAGTTCTTC
CASSEGLADYNEQFF
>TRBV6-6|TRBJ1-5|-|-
TGTGCCAGCACCCCCGGCAGGGCGGACCAGCCCCAGCATTTT
CASTPGRADQPQHF
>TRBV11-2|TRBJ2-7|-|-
TGTGCCAGCAGCCCGCGGCCAGGGGCATCCTACGAGCAGTACTTC
CASSPRPGASYEQYF
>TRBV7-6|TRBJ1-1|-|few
TGTGCCAGCAGCACCCGGGAGAACACTGAAGCTTTCTTT
CASSTRENTEAFF
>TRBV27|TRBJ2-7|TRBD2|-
TGTGCCAGCAGTTTAGGAGCGGGAGGGTACGAGCAGTACTTC
CASSLGAGGYEQYF
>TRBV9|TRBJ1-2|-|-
TGTGCATCTTCAGGTAATGGGTATGGCTACACCTTC
CASSGNGYGYTF
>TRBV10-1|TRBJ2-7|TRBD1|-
TGCGCCAGCAGTGCGACAGGGATCCACGAGCAGTACTTC
CASSATGIHEQYF
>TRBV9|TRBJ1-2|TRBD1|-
TGTGCCAGCACCATGGCGGACAGGGGGAACTATGGCTACACCTTC
CASTMADRGNYGYTF
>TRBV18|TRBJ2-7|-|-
TGTGCCAGCTCAGAGTGGTACGAGCAGTACTTC
CASSEWYEQYF
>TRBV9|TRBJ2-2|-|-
TGTGCCAGCAGCGAGGGGGGGTCCGGGGAGCTGTTTTTT
CASSEGGSGELFF
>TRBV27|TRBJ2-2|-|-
TGTGCCAGCTCCCTGGGCACCCACGGTGGGGAGCTGTTTTTT
CASSLGTHGGELFF
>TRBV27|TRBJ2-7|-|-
TGTGCCAGCAGTTACGGACAGTTTGACGAGCAGTACTTC
CASSYGQFDEQYF
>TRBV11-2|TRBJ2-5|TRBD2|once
TGTGCCAGCAGCCCTTTCGGGAGGAGAGTAGGTGAGACCCAGTACTTC
CASSPFGRRVGETQYF
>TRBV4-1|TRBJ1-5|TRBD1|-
TGCGCCAGCAGCGGGACAGGCAATCAGCCCCAGCATTTT
CASSGTGNQPQHF
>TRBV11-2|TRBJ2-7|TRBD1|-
TGTGCCAGCAGCCCAGGGACAGGGGGCTACGAGCAGTACTTC
CASSPGTGGYEQYF
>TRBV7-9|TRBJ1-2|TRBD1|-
TGTGCCAGCAGCCTGACAGGGGGCTATGGCTACACCTTC
CASSLTGGYGYTF
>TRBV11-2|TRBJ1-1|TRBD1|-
TGTGCCAGCAGCATCGACGCGACAGGGGGCCGATCTGAAGCTTTCTTT
CASSIDATGGRSEAFF
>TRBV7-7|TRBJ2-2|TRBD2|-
TGTGCCAGCAGCTTAGACGGGACTAGCGGTGGGGAGCTGTTTTTT
CASSLDGTSGGELFF
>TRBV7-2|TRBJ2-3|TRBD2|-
TGTGCCAGCAGCTTAAGTGAGGGCGGGAGTACAGATACGCAGTATTTT
CASSLSEGGSTDTQYF
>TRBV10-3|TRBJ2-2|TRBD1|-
TGTGCCATCAGTGTTGTATCGGGACAGGGGGCTACCGGGGAGCTGTTTTTT
CAISVVSGQGATGELFF
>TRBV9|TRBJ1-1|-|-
TGTGCCAGCAGCGAAGGGGACTTGACTGAAGCTTTCTTT
CASSEGDLTEAFF
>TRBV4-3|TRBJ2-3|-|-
TGCGCCAGCAGCCAAGAAGGCGTGGGGCGTGGGCTCGTTGATACGCAGTATTTT
CASSQEGVGRGLVDTQYF
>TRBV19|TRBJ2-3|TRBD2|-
TGTGCCACCGGGGAGGGGACTACCACAGATACGCAGTATTTT
CATGEGTTTDTQYF
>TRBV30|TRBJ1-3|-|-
TGTGCCTGGAGCGTACGAGGAAGGGGCTCTGGAAACACCATATATTTT
CAWSVRGRGSGNTIYF
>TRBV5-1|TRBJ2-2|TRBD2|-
TGCGCCAGCACCGTTCCGGGACTAGCCCCCGGGGAGCTGTTTTTT
CASTVPGLAPGELFF
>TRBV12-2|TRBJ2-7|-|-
TGTGCAAGTCGCCATTCCGGGACAGGGGGTGACGAGCAGTACTTC
CASRHSGTGGDEQYF
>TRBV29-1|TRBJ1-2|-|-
TGCAGCGTTGTCAGGGCTAACTATGGCTACACCTTC
CSVVRANYGYTF
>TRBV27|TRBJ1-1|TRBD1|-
TGTGCCACCGCCCGCATGGACAGGGCTACTGAAGCTTTCTTT
CATARMDRATEAFF
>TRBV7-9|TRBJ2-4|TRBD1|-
TGTGCCGGAGGACAGGGTGAGATTCAGTACTTC
CAGGQGEIQYF
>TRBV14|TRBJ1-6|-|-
TGTGCCAGCAGCCAAGGAGCGGGAGGCTCCTATAATTCACCCCTCCACTTT
CASSQGAGGSYNSPLHF
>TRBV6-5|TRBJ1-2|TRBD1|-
TGTGCCAGCAGTTACGAATCCGGACAGGGGCGGGGTGGCTACACCTTC
CASSYESGQGRGGYTF